This T cell receptor beta chain derives from a study of T-cell memory formation after mild COVID-19. On the study more broadly: Largely donor-specific TCR clusters were found. Whole-study results and caveats: Most CD4+ clones that shrank were in CM and EM, while CD8+ ones turned up in EMRA. Cross-reactive memory apparently joined, as some responding clones appeared in pre-infection memory.

This clonotype was detected ten times or more. Its antigen is unknown. TCRdb ran MiXCR on the 5' RACE reads and lists one entry per CDR3 protein. Here the sample spans about 350,000 distinct CDR3 sequences, roughly 15% being singletons. Germline lookup yields CDR1 MNHNY and CDR2 SVGAGI (reference sequence). The V gene end was trimmed by 2 bases and the J gene end by 3 bases; junction bases not matched to a gene: 7. The CDR3 is 16 residues long. Source material: PBMCs or a T cell subset sorted from them (not recorded which). This sequence originates from a man aged 18 to 30 who had mild COVID-19 (a few samples of this study predate the infection). Cell type and time point are not known. The chain is built from TRBV6-6 and TRBJ2-3; TRBD1 matches 8 bases. The CDR3 reads CASSYAPTGGTDTQYF. The CDR3 coding sequence is TGTGCCAGCAGTTACGCCCCAACAGGGGGAACAGATACGCAGTATTTT.